This record concerns one TCR beta chain sequence. This clonotype was seen at least ten times. Its antigen is unknown. No much larger clone exists at a distance of one base, and base qualities are not known. To prepare the library, PCR was applied. For sequencing, a HiSeq X Ten was employed. TCR repertoires were characterized by high-throughput sequencing. In-frame beta chains were kept once TCRdb had trimmed the public reads at Q25 with fastp and called clones with MiXCR. CDR3 protein duplicates are merged, each entry listing the most common genes and DNA. The sample table holds roughly 32,000 distinct CDR3 sequences, of which approximately 50% were seen once. The ten largest clonotypes hold more than 10% of the sample. These data belong to a study of esophageal squamous cell carcinoma under preoperative chemotherapy (dated by TCRdb to 2017 to 2018). Notes on the research overall: In the study, TCR repertoires were profiled in both peripheral blood T cells and tumor-infiltrating lymphocytes. The effects of paclitaxel-nedaplatin chemotherapy on T-cell receptor repertoires in patients with esophageal squamous cell carcinoma were assessed. Several patients with primary esophageal squamous cell carcinoma made up the cohort. Repertoires from samples taken before paclitaxel-nedaplatin therapy were compared with repertoires from samples taken after paclitaxel-nedaplatin therapy.

General conclusions and limits of the study: Clonotype frequencies shifted immediately and substantially under paclitaxel-nedaplatin therapy, and abundant clones were more likely to contract than to amplify. After chemotherapy, peripheral T cells showed a significant rise in TCR diversity, whereas tumor-infiltrating lymphocytes did not. Tumor-infiltrating lymphocytes after treatment appeared to come partly from peripheral T cells migrating into the tumor, rather than solely from local clonal changes. The analysis included only 4 or 5 patients with esophageal squamous cell carcinoma, making the cohort small.

The sample's time point label, decoded: before preoperative PTX-NDP chemotherapy. Patients received paclitaxel-nedaplatin as preoperative chemotherapy before surgery. Trimming at the junction amounts to 2 bases on V and 0 bases on J, and the germline ends lie 5 bases apart. Via the germline V gene, CDR1 is MNHNS and CDR2 SASEGT. Inclusive of the bounding cysteine and phenylalanine, the CDR3 is 15 residues long. Only the CDR3 region is kept as DNA, spanning 45 bases read in frame from base 1. Sampling was conducted from a patient given preoperative chemotherapy. This chain is built from TRBV6-1 and TRBJ1-6; the D gene lacks a confident call. The sequence was collected from a human donor with esophageal squamous cell carcinoma. The donor label of this sample is uncertain. The CDR3 protein sequence reads: CASSEFPSYNSPLHF. The nucleotides read TGTGCCAGCAGTGAATTTCCCTCCTATAATTCACCCCTCCACTTT.